Detailed here is one T cell receptor (beta chain). The data were taken from a study of blood T cell repertoires in COVID-19. About the study: Sites across the United States, Italy and Spain contributed samples from acute and convalescent COVID-19. PBMCs, B-cell-depleted T cells, or T cells provided the cDNA or gDNA that made up the material.

V was cut by 7 bases and J by 0 bases, with 13 bases left in between. Germline V gene lookup returns CDR1 GTSNPN and CDR2 SVGIG (reference sequence). The CDR3 is 15 residues long. The repertoire was sequenced with immunoSEQ multiplex PCR; TCRdb's copy has only in-frame clones and lacks some. The profile shows some 240,000 clones, 85% to 90% of them singletons. Source material: peripheral blood. The chain uses TRBV30 and TRBJ2-6; D gene ambiguous. The clonotype comes from a woman aged 40-49 years who had recovered from COVID-19. CDR3 coding DNA: TGTGCCTCCAGATTCCGCAACTCTGGGGCCAACGTCCTGACTTTC. This translates into CASRFRNSGANVLTF.